This passage covers 28 T cell receptor beta chains from one sample sequenced in a study of T cells in Graves' hyperthyroidism and ophthalmopathy (dated by TCRdb to between 2018 and 2021). The library was produced with multiplex PCR. The sequencer listed for this sample is Illumina HiSeq 2000. TCR beta CDR3 regions were amplified from RNA transcripts. The TCR CDR3 was subjected to a first round of RT-PCR using the HTBI primer set and the Qiagen OneStep RT-PCR kit. Using fastp trimming at Q25 and MiXCR clonotype assembly, TCRdb reanalyzed the public sequencing data and kept in-frame beta chains. Rows are combined by CDR3 protein, so each entry shows the most common genes and DNA. The sample yields 610,000 or so distinct CDR3 sequences; 46% were counted once. The ten largest clones capture more than 7.5% of the sample. The specimen was peripheral blood or thyroid tissue (not recorded which). Every receptor here comes from a woman in her late teens or twenties with Graves' hyperthyroidism.

This clonotype showed up just a few times. This may come from a read error, since a much larger clone is one base off. The genes are TRBV3-1 and TRBJ1-6; 9 bases are shared with TRBD1. Germline V gene data show CDR1 as LGHDT and CDR2 as YNNKEL (reference sequence). CDR3 length: 15 amino acids. This chain's CDR3 is CTSSPGTGQTSPLHF. In nucleotides, the CDR3 is TGTACCAGCAGCCCCGGGACAGGGCAGACTTCACCCCTCCACTTT.

This clonotype was seen once. An end of the junction differs from the germline gene, which may be a read error. The chain has TRBV2 and TRBJ1-4, with 7 bases aligning to TRBD1. The CDR3 consists of 15 residues. CDR1 is SNHLY and CDR2 is FYNNEI in the germline V gene. CDR3 loop: CASTLGQDHTEELFF. The CDR3 DNA reads as TGTGCCAGCACTCTAGGACAGGACCATACTGAAGAACTGTTTTTT. Filled out from reference TRBV2 and TRBJ1-4, the complete variable domain reads EPEVTQTPSHQVTQMGQEVILRCVPISNHLYFYWYRQILGQKVEFLVSFYNNEISEKSEIFDDQFSVERPDGSNFTLKIRSTKLEDSAMYFCASTLGQDHTEELFFGSGTQLSVL.

This clonotype showed up many times. This chain links TRBV2 with TRBJ1-1; possible D gene TRBD1, 5 bases. CDR1 and CDR2 (germline): SNHLY, FYNNEI. V lost 6 bases, J lost 0 bases, and 11 bases lay in between. CDR3 length equals 14 residues. As DNA, the CDR3 is TGTGCCAGCAGCGTCAGGGCCATGAACACTGAAGCTTTCTTT. Translation gives CASSVRAMNTEAFF. Variable domain in full (rest from reference TRBV2 and TRBJ1-1): EPEVTQTPSHQVTQMGQEVILRCVPISNHLYFYWYRQILGQKVEFLVSFYNNEISEKSEIFDDQFSVERPDGSNFTLKIRSTKLEDSAMYFCASSVRAMNTEAFFGQGTRLTVV.

This clonotype was observed a handful of times. The V gene is TRBV7-6, the J gene TRBJ2-7; TRBD2 aligns across 13 bases. CDR3 length equals 13 residues. Germline V lookup: CDR1 SGHVS, CDR2 FNYEAQ. V was clipped by 11 bases and J by 6 bases; unmatched bases: 7. CDR3 coding DNA: TGTGCCGGTCAGACTAGCGGGAGGAGCGAGCAGTACTTC. It yields the protein CAGQTSGRSEQYF.

This rearrangement joins TRBV14 to TRBJ2-1; the D is unclear. V lost 1 base, J lost 2 bases, and 6 bases lay in between. The CDR3 is made up of 14 amino acids. From germline, CDR1 is SGHDN and CDR2 FVKESK. CDR3 protein: CASSQVSPYNEQFF. CDR3 DNA: TGTGCCAGCAGCCAAGTTTCCCCCTACAATGAGCAGTTCTTC.

This clonotype was picked up many times. V is TRBV24-1 and J is TRBJ1-4; 10 nucleotides agree with TRBD1. The germline gives CDR1 KGHDR, CDR2 SFDVKD. Trimming cost V 4 bases and J 6 bases; bases outside gene matches: 4. The CDR3 contains 15 residues. CDR3 protein: CATSETGTGDEKLFF. The CDR3 coding sequence is TGTGCCACCAGTGAAACCGGGACAGGGGATGAAAAACTGTTTTTT.

This clonotype occurred many times. The rearrangement uses TRBV20-1 and TRBJ1-1; D possibly corresponds to TRBD1 (5 bases). The CDR3 loop spans 14 amino acids. Germline CDR1 is DFQATT and CDR2 is SNEGSKA (reference sequence). The ends were cut back, 1 base at V and 1 base at J, with 10 bases in the middle. CDR3 nucleotide sequence: TGCAGTGCTAGAGCTGGGGGTTCGAACACTGAAGCTTTCTTT. Translated, it gives CSARAGGSNTEAFF.

In its sample, this clonotype was seen many times. The CDR3 loop is CASTPGEGAQYF. The CDR3 DNA is TGTGCCAGCACCCCAGGGGAAGGGGCCCAGTACTTC. The V gene is TRBV12-3 or TRBV12-4, the J gene TRBJ2-5; perhaps TRBD1 as D (6 bases). V lost 7 bases to trimming and J lost 9 bases, with 15 bases between them. CDR3 size: 12 residues.

This clonotype was seen at least ten times. This chain joins TRBV7-2 and TRBJ1-1; D is possibly TRBD1 (5 bases). Germline V gives CDR1 SGHTA, CDR2 FQGNSA. This CDR3 has 16 amino acids. With 5 bases removed from V and 5 bases from J, the gap between germline ends came to 21 bases. In nucleotides, the CDR3 is TGTGCCAGCAGCGACCGGGACGTCCCCCAGAGTACTGAAGCTTTCTTT. Its translation is CASSDRDVPQSTEAFF. Combining the CDR3 with reference TRBV7-2 and TRBJ1-1 gives the whole variable domain GAGVSQSPSNKVTEKGKDVELRCDPISGHTALYWYRQSLGQGLEFLIYFQGNSAPDKSGLPSDRFSAERTGGSVSTLTIQRTQQEDSAVYLCASSDRDVPQSTEAFFGQGTRLTVV.

The rearrangement links TRBV19 to TRBJ2-7; 10 bases map to TRBD1. The length of the CDR3 is 14 residues. V trimming: 7 bases; J trimming: 5 bases; junction bases outside the gene matches: 8. Germline lookup yields CDR1 LNHDA and CDR2 SQIVND (reference sequence). In DNA, the CDR3 is TGTGCCAGTAAACCTCAGGGACAGGGGCACGAGCAGTACTTC. Amino acid sequence: CASKPQGQGHEQYF.

J is TRBJ2-5 and V is TRBV7-8, with D possibly TRBD1 on 6 matching bases. CDR1 is SGHVS and CDR2 is FQNEAQ in the germline V gene. Trimming shortened V by 5 bases and J by 2 bases, and 12 bases separated the two germline ends. This CDR3 contains 14 residues. CDR3 loop: CASSPRDKQETQYF. The DNA for the CDR3 is TGTGCCAGCAGCCCGAGGGACAAGCAAGAGACCCAGTACTTC.

The gene calls are TRBV6-4 and TRBJ1-2, with D possibly being TRBD1 (5 bases). The germline V gene encodes CDR1 MRHNA and CDR2 SNTAGT. The CDR3 runs 16 residues. Deletions cut 5 bases from V and 3 bases from J, with 19 bases between. CDR3 sequence reads: CASSPLSGDGDYGYTF. The CDR3, as DNA: TGTGCCAGCAGTCCCCTTAGCGGGGACGGGGACTATGGCTACACCTTC.

This clonotype was seen ten or more times. The chain recombines TRBV4-2 with TRBJ1-2; 12 bases line up with TRBD1. Germline values: CDR1 LGHNA, CDR2 YNFKEQ. With V trimmed by 5 bases and J by 5 bases, 3 bases remained unmatched. This CDR3 has 14 amino acids. DNA for the CDR3: TGTGCCAGCAGCGGGACAGGGGGCGCATATGGCTACACCTTC. It is translated as CASSGTGGAYGYTF.

This clonotype was seen at least ten times. V and J are TRBV7-2 and TRBJ1-5; 12 bases align to TRBD1. Germline V gene sequence: CDR1 SGHTA, CDR2 FQGNSA. V shed 0 bases, J shed 7 bases, and the junction held 7 bases outside the gene matches. The CDR3 contains 17 residues. Here the CDR3 DNA reads TGTGCCAGCAGCTTAGCGTGGGGACAGGGGGCTTGGCAGCCCCAGCATTTT. Translated, it gives CASSLAWGQGAWQPQHF.

This clonotype was picked up many times. The rearrangement uses TRBV10-3 and TRBJ2-5, with TRBD1 matching 8 bases. The CDR3 has 13 amino acids. Trimming removed 11 bases from V and 5 bases from J; junction bases left unmatched: 10. Germline values: CDR1 ENHRY, CDR2 SYGVKD. The CDR3 is CAVTGEISETQYF. The CDR3 coding sequence is TGTGCCGTGACAGGGGAAATTAGCGAGACCCAGTACTTC.

This clonotype occurred a few times. The chain links TRBV7-8 to TRBJ2-7; 12 nucleotides line up with TRBD2. Per germline, CDR1 SGHVS and CDR2 FQNEAQ. This CDR3 is 16 amino acids long. V lost 4 bases to trimming and J lost 2 bases; unmatched junction nucleotides: 6. The CDR3 loop is CASSYAGLAGPYEQYF. The CDR3 DNA sequence: TGTGCCAGCAGCTACGCTGGACTAGCGGGACCCTACGAGCAGTACTTC.

There are many counts of this clonotype. The gene calls are TRBV19 and TRBJ2-7; TRBD2 aligns across 9 bases. The germline V gene has CDR1 LNHDA and CDR2 SQIVND (reference sequence). V lost 5 bases, J lost 5 bases, and 10 bases stayed unmatched. The CDR3 has 15 amino acids. The CDR3 DNA sequence: TGTGCCAGTAGTCGACTAGCGGACCCCCCCCACGAGCAGTACTTC. Amino acids: CASSRLADPPHEQYF.

This clonotype was recorded many times. The chain uses TRBV28 and TRBJ1-2; D remains ambiguous. The V gene lost 4 bases and the J gene lost 4 bases, with 10 bases spanning the gap. The germline V gene has CDR1 MDHEN and CDR2 SYDVKM. The CDR3 spans 13 residues. CDR3 in amino acids: CASSSPNGYGYTF. CDR3 nucleotide sequence: TGTGCCAGCAGTTCCCCGAATGGCTATGGCTACACCTTC.

This chain links TRBV5-1 with TRBJ1-5; TRBD1 matches 12 bases. The germline gives CDR1 SGHRS, CDR2 YFSETQ. With V trimmed by 3 bases and J by 15 bases, 7 bases remained unmatched. The CDR3 length is 13 residues. CDR3 bases: TGCGCCAGCAGCTCGGGACAGGGGGCCTCTCCGCATTTT. Its protein product is CASSSGQGASPHF. Full variable domain (remainder filled in from reference TRBV5-1 and TRBJ1-5): KAGVTQTPRYLIKTRGQQVTLSCSPISGHRSVSWYQQTPGQGLQFLFEYFSETQRNKGNFPGRFSGRQFSNSRSEMNVSTLELGDSALYLCASSSGQGASPHFGDGTRLSIL.

The table lists this clonotype with many counts. This chain links TRBV6-5 with TRBJ2-2; the match to TRBD1 covers 7 bases. V lost 10 bases and J lost 4; bases outside the gene matches: 0. Germline CDR1 MNHEY, CDR2 SVGAGI. This CDR3 contains 11 residues. The CDR3 region has the DNA TGTGCCACAGGGGGCACCGGGGAGCTGTTTTTT. As protein: CATGGTGELFF.

This chain uses TRBV29-1 with TRBJ2-6, with TRBD1 matching 8 bases. This CDR3 spans 15 amino acids. The V segment lost 8 bases and the J segment 2 bases; nucleotides outside the gene matches: 8. Germline V gene lookup returns CDR1 SQVTM and CDR2 ANQGSEA. The CDR3 DNA sequence: TGCAGCTACAAGAACAGGGGGACTGGGGCCAACGTCCTGACTTTC. Translated, it gives CSYKNRGTGANVLTF.

In this sample, this clonotype turned up many times. The chain links TRBV2 to TRBJ2-7, with TRBD2 as a possible D gene (5 bases). The V end was cut by 3 bases, the J end by 6 bases, with 15 bases between. Germline values: CDR1 SNHLY, CDR2 FYNNEI. The CDR3 has 14 amino acids. The CDR3 sequence: CASSEEVRAGEQYF. The CDR3 nucleotides are TGTGCCAGCAGTGAGGAGGTGCGGGCGGGCGAGCAGTACTTC.

This chain connects TRBV29-1 to TRBJ1-4; no reliable D call. CDR3 length: 13 residues. Germline assignment: CDR1 SQVTM and CDR2 ANQGSEA. The germline V and J ends were trimmed by 5 bases and 6 bases, with 13 bases remaining between them. The CDR3 region has the DNA TGCAGCGTTAGGGCAGAATCCCATGAAAAACTGTTTTTT. It codes for CSVRAESHEKLFF.

The chain employs TRBV13 and TRBJ1-3; TRBD1 might be the D (6 bases). The CDR3 is 15 amino acids. Trimming removed 3 bases from V and 5 bases from J, with 14 bases in between. CDR1 PRHDT and CDR2 FYEKMQ come from the germline V gene (reference sequence). The CDR3 region is CASSFRGQPRNTIYF. For the CDR3, the DNA is TGTGCCAGCAGCTTTCGCGGACAGCCAAGAAACACCATATATTTT.

The chain employs TRBV7-9 and TRBJ2-1; D is unclear. There are 15 residues in the CDR3. Trimming left V 5 bases short and J 1 base short, with 12 bases between. CDR1 and CDR2 from the germline V gene are SEHNR and FQNEAQ (reference sequence). The CDR3 DNA reads as TGTGCCAGCAGCCGTAGTCCCCGGTCCTACAATGAGCAGTTCTTC. This sequence encodes CASSRSPRSYNEQFF.

This clonotype was found many times. V usage is TRBV11-2 and J usage is TRBJ1-2, with a tentative D call TRBD1 (5 bases). Germline V gives CDR1 SGHAT, CDR2 FQNNGV. V lost 5 bases to trimming and J lost 3 bases, with 19 bases between them. CDR3 size: 16 residues. CDR3 region: CASSPLPGGAYYGYTF. In DNA form, the CDR3 reads TGTGCCAGCAGCCCCCTTCCGGGAGGGGCATACTATGGCTACACCTTC. Complete variable domain (other parts from reference TRBV11-2 and TRBJ1-2): EAGVAQSPRYKIIEKRQSVAFWCNPISGHATLYWYQQILGQGPKLLIQFQNNGVVDDSQLPKDRFSAERLKGVDSTLKIQPAKLEDSAVYLCASSPLPGGAYYGYTFGSGTRLTVV.

This chain links TRBV3-1 with TRBJ1-2; 8 positions agree with TRBD1. The germline V gene has CDR1 LGHDT and CDR2 YNNKEL (reference sequence). V was clipped by 3 bases and J by 8 bases; unmatched bases: 14. The CDR3 covers 16 residues. This CDR3 is CASSQWFSGGVKGYTF. In DNA form, the CDR3 reads TGTGCCAGCAGCCAGTGGTTCTCAGGGGGCGTGAAGGGCTACACCTTC.

The chain employs TRBV5-6 and TRBJ2-3; TRBD2 agrees at 7 bases. V was clipped by 4 bases and J by 1 base; unmatched bases: 9. Germline V lookup: CDR1 SGHDT, CDR2 YYEEEE. This CDR3 contains 16 residues. CDR3 in DNA: TGTGCCAGCAGCGCCCTAGCGGCCGATCGCACAGATACGCAGTATTTT. Its translation is CASSALAADRTDTQYF.